The following is a T cell receptor (beta chain) sequence with its context. The antigen is undetermined. V was clipped by 3 bases and J by 0 bases, with 5 bases between them. This CDR3 contains 14 residues. The data are from a study of T-cell reconstitution after alpha-beta-depleted transplantation in children. Study-level findings and limits: The high TCRbeta diversity at day 60 in some patients came from surviving recipient T cells and thymic progenitors. Most T-cell counts and diversity one year after the transplant came from T cells that were newly produced.

The library targeted TCRbeta and was prepared with unique molecular identifiers. Each CDR3 protein gets one entry after TCRdb re-called the PCR reads with MiXCR. The sample gives 70,000 to 95,000 distinct CDR3 sequences, 15% to 20% of which show up once; 51% is in the top ten. This clonotype originated in a male patient between 2 and 15 years old who had a stem cell transplant for acute lymphoblastic leukemia, so the T cells may come from the graft donor. The chain combines TRBV12-3 or TRBV12-4 with TRBJ1-4, with D uncertain. Sample: PBMCs, mostly from graft donor cells, taken 360 days after TCRalphabeta/CD19-depleted stem cell transplant. The CDR3 sequence is CASSLLTTNEKLFF. The CDR3 DNA reads TGTGCCAGCAGTTTGTTGACAACTAATGAAAAACTGTTTTTT.